Each of the 25 T cell receptor beta chains below was sequenced from the same sample in a study of blood T cell repertoires in COVID-19. Only in-frame clones appear in the TCRdb table, and some are missing; sequencing was by immunoSEQ multiplex PCR. Of some 330,000 clones in the sample, 80% to 85% are singletons; the top ten hold over 4.5%. Material: PBMCs or T cells enriched from blood (not recorded which). These receptors came from a woman aged 45-60 years who had recovered from COVID-19.

This chain joins TRBV5-1 and TRBJ2-1; perhaps TRBD2 as D (6 bases). There are 15 residues in the CDR3. Germline values: CDR1 SGHRS, CDR2 YFSETQ. V lost 2 bases and J lost 2, with 11 bases in between. CDR3 amino acids: CASSFSGATYNEQFF. The CDR3 coding sequence is TGCGCCAGCAGCTTTAGCGGAGCTACCTACAATGAGCAGTTCTTC.

This clone was found a few times. This chain uses TRBV9 with TRBJ2-1, with 9 nucleotides matching TRBD2. The CDR3 totals 17 residues. V lost 0 bases and J lost 3; bases outside the gene matches: 7. The germline gives CDR1 SGDLS, CDR2 YYNGEE. The CDR3 is CASSVAVGLARYNEQFF. The CDR3 nucleotides are TGTGCCAGCAGCGTAGCGGTCGGACTAGCGCGCTACAATGAGCAGTTCTTC.

The chain employs TRBV6-5 and TRBJ1-2; maybe TRBD1 (6 bases). The CDR3 covers 12 residues. Trimming took 2 bases from V and 12 from J, leaving 13 bases between them. The germline CDR1 and CDR2 sequences are MNHEY and SVGAGI. The CDR3 bases are TGTGCCAGCAGTTACGCCGGGGGGGCTCACACCTTC. Encoded protein: CASSYAGGAHTF.

The chain couples TRBV19 to TRBJ1-2; D possibly corresponds to TRBD1 (6 bases). The CDR3 is 12 amino acids. CDR1 and CDR2 from the germline V gene are LNHDA and SQIVND (reference sequence). V was clipped by 6 bases and J by 6 bases, with 11 bases between them. The CDR3 spells CASRAAGDGYTF. The DNA of the CDR3 is TGTGCCAGTAGGGCGGCAGGGGATGGCTACACCTTC.

The rearrangement links TRBV5-5 to TRBJ1-3; D is unresolved. This CDR3 has 14 residues. Between the trimmed V and J ends, which lost 5 bases and 8 bases, there was a span of 17 bases. Per the germline V gene, CDR1 is SGHKS and CDR2 is YYEKEE (reference sequence). The CDR3 DNA is TGTGCCAGCAGATCACTTTGGATCCAGGACACCATATATTTT. Translation gives CASRSLWIQDTIYF.

The chain has TRBV2 and TRBJ1-1; no reliable D call. CDR3 length: 15 residues. Germline V lookup: CDR1 SNHLY, CDR2 FYNNEI. V shed 2 bases and J shed 6 bases, with 16 bases lying between them. CDR3 residues: CASSEYRPGQSEAFF. CDR3 sequence (DNA): TGTGCCAGCAGTGAATACAGACCTGGCCAGTCTGAAGCTTTCTTT.

The chain is built from TRBV3-1 (or the pseudogene TRBV3-2) and TRBJ2-6; no clear D gene. Germline CDR1 is LGHDT and CDR2 is YNNKEL (reference sequence). This CDR3 has 17 residues. V lost 4 bases and J lost 1, with 14 bases in between. In DNA form, the CDR3 reads TGTGCCAGCAGCCCGAGTGAGTGGAGTTCTGGGGCCAACGTCCTGACTTTC. It codes for CASSPSEWSSGANVLTF.

Here the CDR3 DNA reads TGTGCCAGCTCAGGAAATAGCGGGAGCGTCTGGACCGGGGAGCTGTTTTTT. Amino acids: CASSGNSGSVWTGELFF. This sequence joins TRBV18 and TRBJ2-2; 9 nucleotides agree with TRBD2. CDR3 length: 17 residues. Losses at the gene ends were 5 bases for V and 5 bases for J; bases not matched to a gene: 12. Germline loops: CDR1 KGHSH, CDR2 LQKENI.

The CDR3 DNA reads as TGTGCTAGTGGTTTGTCGGGGGGCGGTGAGACCCAGTACTTC. Protein product: CASGLSGGGETQYF. The chain joins TRBV12-5 to TRBJ2-5, with D maybe TRBD2 (7 bases). Looked up from germline, CDR1 is LGHNT and CDR2 is FRNRAP. Trimming took off 2 bases at V and 5 bases at J, with 12 bases between the two ends. This CDR3 has 14 residues.

V is TRBV7-2 and J is TRBJ1-3; D unclear. The CDR3 has 16 residues. V was cut by 0 bases and J by 2 bases, with 11 bases left in between. Germline CDR1 SGHTA, CDR2 FQGNSA. CDR3 bases: TGTGCCAGCAGCTTAGCGCGGGGTTCTACTGGAAACACCATATATTTT. Translating gives CASSLARGSTGNTIYF.

The gene calls are TRBV2 and TRBJ2-1; 10 bases map to TRBD2. The CDR3 totals 20 residues. The V gene end was trimmed by 2 bases and the J gene end by 2 bases; junction bases not matched to a gene: 15. The V gene's germline CDR1 is SNHLY and CDR2 FYNNEI. As DNA, the CDR3 is TGTGCCAGCAGTGAATTCATCACTAGCGGGGTTATGCGGCCCTACAATGAGCAGTTCTTC. It yields the protein CASSEFITSGVMRPYNEQFF.

The chain carries TRBV6-2 or TRBV6-3 and TRBJ1-1; tentative D call: TRBD1 (5 bases). The CDR3 consists of 13 residues. Trimming took off 5 bases at V and 2 bases at J, with 9 bases between the two ends. The germline V gene has CDR1 MNHEY and CDR2 SVGEGT. This chain's CDR3 is CASSLDSNTEAFF. The CDR3 DNA is TGTGCCAGCAGTCTTGACAGTAACACTGAAGCTTTCTTT.

J is TRBJ2-1 and V is TRBV11-2; possible D gene TRBD2, 5 bases. Deletions cut 4 bases from V and 0 bases from J, with 19 bases between. The CDR3 is made up of 18 amino acids. The germline V gene encodes CDR1 SGHAT and CDR2 FQNNGV. CDR3 amino acids: CASSSTLPVTTSYNEQFF. In nucleotides, the CDR3 is TGTGCCAGCAGCTCGACCTTACCCGTGACTACCTCCTACAATGAGCAGTTCTTC.

In its sample, this clone was seen once. CDR3 coding DNA: TGTGCCAGTGCCATTCAACGGCTAGCGGGAGTTTCTGGTACGCAGTATTTT. It is translated as CASAIQRLAGVSGTQYF. The chain couples TRBV19 to TRBJ2-3, with 10 bases that match TRBD2. Germline V gene lookup returns CDR1 LNHDA and CDR2 SQIVND (reference sequence). J lost 8 bases, V lost 8 bases, and 19 bases had no gene match. This CDR3 comprises 17 residues.

The genes are TRBV6-5 and TRBJ1-2, with D uncertain. The germline V and J ends were trimmed by 11 bases and 8 bases, with 21 bases remaining between them. The germline gives CDR1 MNHEY, CDR2 SVGAGI. This CDR3 is built from 13 residues. For the CDR3, the DNA is TGTGCCTGCGAGGACCGCACCTGGAGGGGCTACACCTTC. Its translation is CACEDRTWRGYTF.

The table lists this clone with many counts. This chain links TRBV5-4 with TRBJ2-7; 8 bases match TRBD2. V shed 1 base, J shed 2 bases, and the junction held 5 bases outside the gene matches. The V gene's germline CDR1 is SGHNT and CDR2 YYREEE (reference sequence). The CDR3 is made up of 15 amino acids. The CDR3 sequence: CASSLTRGLAYEQYF. The CDR3 nucleotides read TGTGCCAGCAGCTTGACCCGGGGACTAGCCTACGAGCAGTACTTC.

The chain uses TRBV5-1 and TRBJ1-1; unclear D gene. Trimming stripped 5 bases from V and 7 bases from J, with 9 bases between. The CDR3 covers 11 residues. Germline lookup yields CDR1 SGHRS and CDR2 YFSETQ. The CDR3 DNA reads TGCGCCAGCAGAGAGGGAGATGAAGCTTTCTTT. This encodes CASREGDEAFF.

This clone appeared a single time. The chain couples TRBV7-9 to TRBJ2-7; the match to TRBD2 covers 7 bases. CDR3 length equals 15 residues. The J segment lost 4 bases and the V segment lost 1 base, leaving 7 bases of the junction unmatched. CDR1 SEHNR and CDR2 FQNEAQ come from the germline V gene (reference sequence). CDR3 nucleotides: TGTGCCAGCAGCTTAGTGGGCGGGAGAGGGTACGAGCAGTACTTC. It translates to CASSLVGGRGYEQYF. The variable domain in full, with the rest retrieved from reference TRBV7-9 and TRBJ2-7, is DTGVSQNPRHKITKRGQNVTFRCDPISEHNRLYWYRQTLGQGPEFLTYFQNEAQLEKSRLLSDRFSAERPKGSFSTLEIQRTEQGDSAMYLCASSLVGGRGYEQYFGPGTRLTVT.

For this clone: The DNA is left out, because the CDR3 cannot be placed on it with certainty; the CDR3 is given as TCRdb lists it. This chain uses TRBV19 with TRBJ1-2. The CDR3 spans 22 residues, counting both ends. Germline values: CDR1 LNHDA, CDR2 SQIVND (reference sequence). This chain's CDR3 is CASSISGRGPMATPSVRAGYTF.

This clone was seen a few times. This chain links TRBV6-4 with TRBJ1-1; TRBD1 is a possible D gene (6 bases). CDR1 is MRHNA and CDR2 is SNTAGT in the germline V gene. V lost 4 bases to trimming and J lost 1 base, with 7 bases between them. The CDR3 spans 13 residues. CDR3 region: CASSATGNTEAFF. CDR3 bases: TGTGCCAGCAGTGCGACAGGGAACACTGAAGCTTTCTTT.

The genes are TRBV9 and TRBJ1-1; D unresolved. Trimming cost V 3 bases and J 5 bases, with 11 bases left between them. Germline CDR1 and CDR2: SGDLS and YYNGEE. The CDR3 extends over 13 amino acids. The CDR3 spells CASSESSRTEAFF. The CDR3 DNA is TGTGCCAGCAGCGAGTCCTCGAGGACTGAAGCTTTCTTT.

The V and J genes are TRBV7-2 and TRBJ1-5, with a possible D match to TRBD1 (6 bases). This CDR3 spans 15 amino acids. CDR1 is SGHTA and CDR2 is FQGNSA in the germline V gene. Trimming cost V 1 base and J 6 bases, with 13 bases left between them. The CDR3 DNA reads as TGTGCCAGCAGCTTAGAGTCGTGGGGGCGTCAGCCCCAGCATTTT. It encodes CASSLESWGRQPQHF.

This clone was detected once. Other DNA sequences within the sample encode an identical CDR3. The chain has TRBV12-3 or TRBV12-4 and TRBJ1-2, with no clear D. The CDR3 is made up of 13 amino acids. V was trimmed by 2 bases and J by 8 bases, leaving 12 bases between them. CDR3 nucleotide sequence: TGTGCCAGCAGTTTACCTCCTCCGCGAGGCTACACCTTC. It yields the protein CASSLPPPRGYTF.

The chain employs TRBV7-9 and TRBJ2-2, with 10 bases identical to TRBD1. The ends lost 3 bases at V and 2 bases at J; junction bases unmatched: 9. The CDR3 sequence is 18 residues long. The germline V gene has CDR1 SEHNR and CDR2 FQNEAQ (reference sequence). This CDR3 reads CASSFAPTGGGNTGELFF. The CDR3 coding sequence is TGTGCCAGCAGCTTCGCCCCGACAGGGGGCGGAAACACCGGGGAGCTGTTTTTT.

V is TRBV15 and J is TRBJ1-6, with TRBD1 matching 7 bases. This CDR3 comprises 15 residues. Germline V lookup: CDR1 LNHNV, CDR2 YYDKDF (reference sequence). V dropped 5 bases and J dropped 9; count of bases not matched to a gene: 10. The CDR3 DNA reads TGTGCCACCAGCGCCGTCCGGGACAGAATTTCACCCCTCCACTTT. Translating gives CATSAVRDRISPLHF.